What follows are 6 T cell receptor beta chains derived from one specimen sequenced in a study of blood T cell repertoires in COVID-19. Sequenced by immunoSEQ multiplex PCR; TCRdb stores in-frame clones only, minus some. The sample consists of fewer than 130,000 clones, approximately 90% of them appearing once. Sequencing was carried out using peripheral blood. All receptors derive from a woman aged 50 to 65 with acute or convalescent COVID-19.

This clone was observed once. The chain is built from TRBV6-5 and TRBJ2-1, with 11 bases fitting TRBD2. V was pared by 5 bases and J by 7 bases, with 7 bases of the junction left unmatched. CDR3 length: 15 residues. Per the germline V gene, CDR1 is MNHEY and CDR2 is SVGAGI. CDR3 nucleotides: TGTGCCAGCAGTACTACTAGCGGGAGAATGAATGAGCAGTTCTTC. Translation: CASSTTSGRMNEQFF.

The chain employs TRBV19 and TRBJ2-3; D remains ambiguous. From germline, CDR1 is LNHDA and CDR2 SQIVND (reference sequence). The CDR3 spans 14 residues. V was cut by 2 bases and J by 4 bases, with 10 bases left in between. In DNA form, the CDR3 reads TGTGCCAGTAGTATAAAGGTGGCGGCAGATACGCAGTATTTT. Translated: CASSIKVAADTQYF.

The J gene is TRBJ2-7, the V gene TRBV24-1; 8 bases are a match to TRBD2. Germline V CDR1 and CDR2: KGHDR, SFDVKD. The J segment lost 2 bases and the V segment lost 4 bases, leaving 6 bases of the junction unmatched. This CDR3 is built from 15 residues. The CDR3 reads CATSDRLAFPYEQYF. The CDR3 DNA reads TGTGCCACCAGTGACCGACTAGCGTTTCCCTACGAGCAGTACTTC.

The V gene is TRBV3-1 (or the pseudogene TRBV3-2), the J gene TRBJ1-1, with a tentative D call TRBD1 (6 bases). Trimming removed 1 base from V and 4 bases from J, with 10 bases in between. CDR3 length: 14 residues. Germline CDR1 LGHDT, CDR2 YNNKEL (reference sequence). This CDR3 reads CASSQGRGGTEAFF. CDR3 DNA sequence: TGTGCCAGCAGCCAAGGGAGAGGGGGCACTGAAGCTTTCTTT.

The table lists this clone with a few counts. The V call is TRBV11-2, the J call TRBJ2-7; D is uncertain. Germline CDR1 reads SGHAT; CDR2 reads FQNNGV. V shed 4 bases and J shed 2 bases, with 15 bases lying between them. The CDR3 totals 15 residues. The chain's CDR3 is CASSSSPVGPYEQYF. As DNA, the CDR3 is TGTGCCAGCAGCTCTTCTCCCGTGGGCCCCTACGAGCAGTACTTC.

The genes are TRBV9 and TRBJ1-2; TRBD1 aligns across 8 bases. The CDR3 extends over 15 amino acids. Germline CDR1 and CDR2: SGDLS and YYNGEE. The junction had 5 bases not matched to a gene; V was cut back by 4 bases and J by 0 bases. The CDR3, as DNA: TGTGCCAGCAGCCCACGACAGGGGACTAACTATGGCTACACCTTC. Protein sequence: CASSPRQGTNYGYTF.